This T cell receptor beta chain was sequenced in a study of memory CD4+ T cells and cytomegalovirus serostatus (dated by TCRdb to 2018 to 2020). Turning to the overall study: The cohort included roughly 33 healthy adults from Belgium, of whom 9 were CMV seropositive and 24 were CMV seronegative. To replicate a published TCR-based CMV serostatus classifier, the study sequenced CD4+ memory TCRbeta repertoires from a Belgian cohort whose cytomegalovirus serostatus was known.

A FACSAria II was used to sort memory CD4+ T cells, defined as single viable CD3+CD4+CD8-CD45RO+ cells. CMV serostatus was assessed using a Roche Elecsys assay, by which serum IgG against CMV pp150, pp28, p38 and p52 was detected. Following thawing, total CD4+ T cells were enriched through positive selection using CD4 magnetic microbeads. Samples originated from another study that specifically interrogated the CD4+ T cell memory repertoire. Peripheral blood mononuclear cells were isolated and cryopreserved according to standard operating procedures, and serum was kept at -80 degrees C. Staining used CD3-PerCP (BW264/56), CD4-APC (RPA-T4), CD45RO-PE (UCHT1) and CD8-Pacific Orange (3B5) antibodies, with Sytox blue excluding non-viable cells. This clone was recorded a few times. It has no known antigen specificity. Base-call qualities are not available, and no considerably larger clone is one nucleotide away.

The Quick-DNA Microprep Kit was used to extract genomic DNA from the sorted cells. Amplification of TCRbeta DNA was done with the immunoSEQ hsTCRbeta kit, following the protocol from the manufacturer. An Illumina MiSeq instrument was used to sequence the TCRbeta libraries. The original pipeline was this. After out-of-frame sequences were removed, 2 million to 2.5 million distinct TCRbeta sequences remained, averaging about 67,000 per individual. Each individual was scored using the number of 164 previously reported CMV-associated TCRbeta sequences that the individual carried and the total number of productive distinct TCRbeta sequences. A beta-binomial model was reimplemented in Python, and random forests from scikit-learn, run with default parameters, were trained on data from the US cohort. Classifier performance on the Belgian cohort was reported as the median AUC with percentile confidence intervals calculated over 10,000 bootstrap iterations. TCRdb limited this immuneACCESS table to in-frame rearrangements with V and J called. A share of clones is missing; checked studies link under half to unresolved V genes, and the rest is unexplained. V and J calls and clone size are as listed in that table; D and trimming were resolved from the DNA. In all, the sample holds about 41,000 clones, and roughly 77% of those were seen once. Clones ranked in the top ten supply approximately 0.8% of the sample.

What the authors observed across the whole study: Among the roughly 160 previously reported CMV-associated TCRbeta sequences, roughly 68 showed up in the CD4+ memory repertoires, with each one found in between one and five individuals. A median bootstrapped AUC of almost 0.96 with a 95% CI of 0.76-1.00 was achieved on the Belgian cohort by the original-framework classifier. Only CD4+CD45RO+ memory cells were sequenced, in contrast to the original study, in which naive and memory CD4+ and CD8+ populations were covered. Results were interpreted as suggesting that the CMV-associated TCR signature is largely present in the CD4+ memory repertoire. For CMV serostatus prediction, a median bootstrapped AUC of about 0.95 was reached with the original framework, and a median bootstrapped AUC of about 0.89 was reached with a US-trained random forest.

This TCR was sampled from an adult in good health and CMV-seronegative. Specimen: memory CD4+ T cells from blood.

The sequenced DNA is TGTGCCAGCACGCCGAGGACAGGGCCCAATTCACCCCTCCACTTT. It encodes CASTPRTGPNSPLHF. Rearrangement joined TRBV18 to TRBJ1-6, with 8 central nucleotides matching TRBD1. Sequences KGHSH (CDR1) and LQKENI (CDR2) are obtained from the germline V gene. From cysteine to phenylalanine, the CDR3 is 15 amino acids long. Only the CDR3 region is kept as DNA, spanning 45 bases read in frame from base 1. Ends trimmed: V by 8 bases, J by 7 bases; bases unmatched to a gene: 10.